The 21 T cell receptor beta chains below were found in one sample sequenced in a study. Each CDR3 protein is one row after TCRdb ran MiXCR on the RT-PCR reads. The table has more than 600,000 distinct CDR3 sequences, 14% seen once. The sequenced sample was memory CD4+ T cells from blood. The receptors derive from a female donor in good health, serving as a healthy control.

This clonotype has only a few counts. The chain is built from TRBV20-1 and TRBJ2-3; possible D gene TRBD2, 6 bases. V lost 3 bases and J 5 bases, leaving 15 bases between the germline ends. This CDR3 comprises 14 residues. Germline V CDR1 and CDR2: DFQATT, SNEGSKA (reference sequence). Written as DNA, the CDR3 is TGCAGTGCTAGGCTATCGGGACTCCTAGATACGCAGTATTTT. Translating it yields CSARLSGLLDTQYF.

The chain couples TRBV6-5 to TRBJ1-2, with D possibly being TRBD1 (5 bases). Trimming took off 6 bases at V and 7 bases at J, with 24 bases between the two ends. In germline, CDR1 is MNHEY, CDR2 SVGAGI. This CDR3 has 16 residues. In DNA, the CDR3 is TGTGCCAGCAGACTAACCAGGGTGTCGGGGTCTGTTGGCTACACCTTC. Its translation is CASRLTRVSGSVGYTF.

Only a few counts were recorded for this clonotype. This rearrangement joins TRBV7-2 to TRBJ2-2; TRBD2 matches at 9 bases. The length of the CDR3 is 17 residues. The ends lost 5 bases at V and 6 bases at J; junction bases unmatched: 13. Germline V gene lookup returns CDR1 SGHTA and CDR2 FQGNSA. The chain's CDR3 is CASSPSHVAGGAGELFF. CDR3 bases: TGTGCCAGCAGCCCGTCGCATGTTGCGGGAGGGGCCGGGGAGCTGTTTTTT.

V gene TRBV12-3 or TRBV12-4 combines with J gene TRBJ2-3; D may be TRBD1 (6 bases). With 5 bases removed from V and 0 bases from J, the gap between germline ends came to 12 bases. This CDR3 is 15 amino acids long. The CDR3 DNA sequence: TGTGCCAGCAGTAGACAGGTCGCTAGCACAGATACGCAGTATTTT. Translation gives CASSRQVASTDTQYF.

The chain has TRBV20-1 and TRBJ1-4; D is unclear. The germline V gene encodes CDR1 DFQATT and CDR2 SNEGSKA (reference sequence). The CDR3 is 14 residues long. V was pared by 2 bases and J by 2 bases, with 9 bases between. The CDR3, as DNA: TGCAGTGCTAGACACTTCCAGACTAATGAAAAACTGTTTTTT. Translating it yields CSARHFQTNEKLFF.

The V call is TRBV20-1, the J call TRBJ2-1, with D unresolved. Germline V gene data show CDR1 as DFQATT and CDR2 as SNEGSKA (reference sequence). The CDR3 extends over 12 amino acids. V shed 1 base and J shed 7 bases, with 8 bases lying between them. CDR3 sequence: CSARVQANEQFF. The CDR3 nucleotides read TGCAGTGCTAGAGTGCAAGCAAATGAGCAGTTCTTC.

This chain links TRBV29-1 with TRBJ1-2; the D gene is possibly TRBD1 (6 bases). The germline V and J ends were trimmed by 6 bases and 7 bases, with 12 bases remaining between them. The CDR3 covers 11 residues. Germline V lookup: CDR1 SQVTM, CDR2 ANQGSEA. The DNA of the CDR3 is TGCAGCGTACAGGGAATCAGTGGCTACACCTTC. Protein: CSVQGISGYTF.

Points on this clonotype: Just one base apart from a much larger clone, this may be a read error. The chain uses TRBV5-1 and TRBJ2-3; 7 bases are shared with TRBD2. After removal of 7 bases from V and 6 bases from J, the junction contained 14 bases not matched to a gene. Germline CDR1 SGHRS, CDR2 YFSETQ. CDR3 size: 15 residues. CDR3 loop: CASDTKAGSGDTQYF. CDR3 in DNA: TGCGCCAGCGATACCAAAGCGGGATCCGGGGATACGCAGTATTTT.

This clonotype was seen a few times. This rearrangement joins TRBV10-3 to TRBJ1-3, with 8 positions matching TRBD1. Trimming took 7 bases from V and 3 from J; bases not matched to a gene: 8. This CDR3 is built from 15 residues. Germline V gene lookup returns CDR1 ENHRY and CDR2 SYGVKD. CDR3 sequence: CAINNDRGDGNTIYF. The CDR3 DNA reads TGTGCCATCAACAACGACAGGGGCGATGGAAACACCATATATTTT.

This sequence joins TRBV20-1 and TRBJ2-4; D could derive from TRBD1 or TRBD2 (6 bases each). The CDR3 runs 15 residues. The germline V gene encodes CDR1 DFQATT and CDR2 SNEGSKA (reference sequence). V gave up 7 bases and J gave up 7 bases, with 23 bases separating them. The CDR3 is CSVGVVRGVGNIQYF. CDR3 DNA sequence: TGCAGTGTAGGGGTTGTAAGGGGGGTTGGGAACATTCAGTACTTC.

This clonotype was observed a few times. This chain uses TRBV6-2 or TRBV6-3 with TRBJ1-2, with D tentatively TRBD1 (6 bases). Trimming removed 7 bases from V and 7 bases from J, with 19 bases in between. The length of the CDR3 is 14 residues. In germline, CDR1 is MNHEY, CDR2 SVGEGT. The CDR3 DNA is TGTGCCAGCATCCCGAGGGGGGGACTGTTTGGCTACACCTTC. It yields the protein CASIPRGGLFGYTF.

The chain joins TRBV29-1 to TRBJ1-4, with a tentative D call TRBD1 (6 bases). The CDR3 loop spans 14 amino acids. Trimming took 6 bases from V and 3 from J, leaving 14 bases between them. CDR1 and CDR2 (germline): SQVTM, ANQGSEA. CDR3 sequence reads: CSVGGRNSNEKLFF. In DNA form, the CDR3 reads TGCAGCGTGGGGGGGCGCAACTCTAATGAAAAACTGTTTTTT.

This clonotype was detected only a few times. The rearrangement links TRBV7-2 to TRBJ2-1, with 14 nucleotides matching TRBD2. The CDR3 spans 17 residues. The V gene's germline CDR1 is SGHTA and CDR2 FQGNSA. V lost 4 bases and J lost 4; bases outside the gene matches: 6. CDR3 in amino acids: CASSSLTSGRAYNEQFF. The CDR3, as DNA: TGTGCCAGCAGCTCCCTGACTAGCGGGAGGGCATACAATGAGCAGTTCTTC.

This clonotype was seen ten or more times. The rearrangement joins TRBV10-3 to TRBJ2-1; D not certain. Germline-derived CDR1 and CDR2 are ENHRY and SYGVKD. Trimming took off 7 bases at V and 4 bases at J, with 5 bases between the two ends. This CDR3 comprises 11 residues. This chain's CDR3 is CAIKRYNEQFF. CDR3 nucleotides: TGTGCCATCAAGAGATACAATGAGCAGTTCTTC.

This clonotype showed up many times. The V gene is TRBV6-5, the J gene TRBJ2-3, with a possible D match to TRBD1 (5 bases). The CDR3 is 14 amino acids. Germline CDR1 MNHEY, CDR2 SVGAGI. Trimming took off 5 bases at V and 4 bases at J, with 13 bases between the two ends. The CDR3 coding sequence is TGTGCCAGCAGTCTCTTTTGGGGCGCAGATACGCAGTATTTT. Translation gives CASSLFWGADTQYF.

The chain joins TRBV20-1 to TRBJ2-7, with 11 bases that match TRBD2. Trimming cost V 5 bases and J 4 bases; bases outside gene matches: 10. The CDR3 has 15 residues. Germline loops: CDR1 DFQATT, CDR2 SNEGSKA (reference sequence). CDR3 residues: CSAVRLAGFIYEQYF. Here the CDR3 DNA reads TGCAGTGCTGTAAGACTAGCGGGATTTATATACGAGCAGTACTTC.

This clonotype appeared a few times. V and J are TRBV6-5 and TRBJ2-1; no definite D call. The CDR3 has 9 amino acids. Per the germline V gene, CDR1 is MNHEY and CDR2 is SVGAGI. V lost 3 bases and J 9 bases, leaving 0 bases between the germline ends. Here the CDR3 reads CASSYEQFF. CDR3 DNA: TGTGCCAGCAGTTATGAGCAGTTCTTC.

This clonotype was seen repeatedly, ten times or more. CDR3 nucleotide sequence: TGCGCCAGCAGCCAAGAAATGGGGACCGAGTCCTACAATGAGCAGTTCTTC. It specifies CASSQEMGTESYNEQFF. The chain couples TRBV4-3 to TRBJ2-1; D could derive from TRBD1 or TRBD2 (5 bases each). V was pared by 0 bases and J by 1 base, with 13 bases between. This CDR3 has 17 amino acids. CDR1 and CDR2 from the germline V gene are LGHNA and YSLEER.

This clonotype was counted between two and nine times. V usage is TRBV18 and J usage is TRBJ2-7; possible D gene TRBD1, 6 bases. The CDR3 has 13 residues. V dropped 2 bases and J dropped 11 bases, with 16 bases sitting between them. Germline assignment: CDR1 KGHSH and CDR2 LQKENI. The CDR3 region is CASSPSDSRYEYF. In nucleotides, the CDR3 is TGTGCCAGCTCACCATCGGACAGTCGATATGAGTACTTC.

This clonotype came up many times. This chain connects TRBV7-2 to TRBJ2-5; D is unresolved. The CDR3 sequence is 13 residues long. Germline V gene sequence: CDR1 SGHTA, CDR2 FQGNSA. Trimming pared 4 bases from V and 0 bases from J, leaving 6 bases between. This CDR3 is CASSYPNQETQYF. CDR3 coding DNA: TGTGCCAGCAGCTATCCAAACCAAGAGACCCAGTACTTC.

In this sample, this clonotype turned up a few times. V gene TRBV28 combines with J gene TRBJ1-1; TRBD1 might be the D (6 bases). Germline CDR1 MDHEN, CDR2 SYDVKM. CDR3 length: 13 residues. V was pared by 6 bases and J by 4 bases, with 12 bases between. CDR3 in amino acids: CASSERTATEAFF. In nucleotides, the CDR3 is TGTGCCAGCAGCGAACGGACAGCCACTGAAGCTTTCTTT.